The following is a T cell receptor (beta chain) sequence with its context. Its antigen is undetermined. It was with 60 Vbeta and 13 Jbeta primers that the PCR ran. Measured with immunoSEQ multiplex PCR; TCRdb has only the in-frame clones, and not every one. The sample yields under 140,000 clones, approximately 82% seen once. This entry comes from a study of cytomegalovirus exposure and HLA in healthy donors. Study-level background: Early on, a data release was issued that held roughly 86 million unique TCRs from HLA-typed donors. Study-wide results and caveats: Prior analysis indicated that the majority of TCR beta V segments exhibited productivity approximately 87% or approximately 30% of the time. Highest at DRB1 and lowest at HLA-C, TCR association rates differed among HLA loci in a later analysis.

The CDR3 is made up of 14 amino acids. The V gene lost 0 bases and the J gene lost 6 bases, with 12 bases spanning the gap. Germline V gene data show CDR1 as LGHNA and CDR2 as YNFKEQ. The source material was PBMCs. The chain has TRBV4-2 and TRBJ2-7; TRBD2 is a possible D gene (7 bases). This receptor was taken from a man aged 25 to 40 in good health and CMV-seropositive. The CDR3 DNA reads TGTGCCAGCAGCCAAGAGGGGGGGCTAGTCGAGCAGTACTTC. Its protein product is CASSQEGGLVEQYF.